These T cell receptor beta chains were read from a single sample in a study of regulatory T cells in long-lasting Graves disease. In TCRdb, the multiplex PCR reads were re-called with MiXCR into one record per CDR3 protein. The table includes almost 350,000 distinct CDR3 sequences, less than 20% detected once. The sequencing used peripheral blood mononuclear cells (PBMCs), collected when the disease was refractory, from a patient treated with antithyroid drugs. These receptors were collected from a female donor with Graves disease. CDR3s include the opening cysteine and the closing phenylalanine or tryptophan. Fields, in order: J gene, V gene, D gene, clone size, CDR3 protein, CDR3 DNA. A D gene is named only where the DNA matches it firmly. Clone size is shown for a subset of rows, as once, few, many or a class of expanded clone.

j_call: TRBJ2-7
v_call: TRBV20-1
d_call: TRBD1
clone_size: many
cdr3_aa: CSARDRGPYEQYF
cdr3_nt: TGCAGTGCTAGGGACAGGGGGCCCTACGAGCAGTACTTC

j_call: TRBJ2-1
v_call: TRBV12-3/TRBV12-4
d_call: TRBD2
clone_size: -
cdr3_aa: CASSRASGSADEQFF
cdr3_nt: TGTGCCAGCAGTCGGGCTAGCGGGAGTGCGGATGAGCAGTTCTTC

j_call: TRBJ2-3
v_call: TRBV27
d_call: -
clone_size: -
cdr3_aa: CASSYLTRRDTQYF
cdr3_nt: TGTGCCAGCAGTTACTTGACTAGGAGGGATACGCAGTATTTT

j_call: TRBJ1-5
v_call: TRBV20-1
d_call: TRBD1
clone_size: many
cdr3_aa: CSARRDRGTHSNQPQHF
cdr3_nt: TGCAGTGCTAGGAGGGACAGGGGTACTCATAGCAATCAGCCCCAGCATTTT

j_call: TRBJ1-5
v_call: TRBV18
d_call: -
clone_size: many
cdr3_aa: CASSPDDNQPQHF
cdr3_nt: TGTGCCAGCTCACCAGACGACAATCAGCCCCAGCATTTT

j_call: TRBJ2-2
v_call: TRBV2
d_call: -
clone_size: many
cdr3_aa: CASSPTYTGELFF
cdr3_nt: TGTGCCAGCAGTCCCACCTACACCGGGGAGCTGTTTTTT

j_call: TRBJ1-2
v_call: TRBV27
d_call: -
clone_size: many
cdr3_aa: CASSSVGQPQPGGYGYTF
cdr3_nt: TGTGCCAGCAGCTCTGTAGGACAGCCGCAGCCTGGTGGCTATGGCTACACCTTC

j_call: TRBJ1-1
v_call: TRBV7-3
d_call: -
clone_size: many
cdr3_aa: CASSSYRETEAFF
cdr3_nt: TGTGCCAGCAGCTCCTACAGGGAGACTGAAGCTTTCTTT

j_call: TRBJ2-2
v_call: TRBV3-1
d_call: TRBD1
clone_size: many
cdr3_aa: CASSHRQGTGELFF
cdr3_nt: TGTGCCAGCAGCCATCGACAGGGGACCGGGGAGCTGTTTTTT

j_call: TRBJ1-1
v_call: TRBV20-1
d_call: TRBD1
clone_size: few
cdr3_aa: CSAREGQGVAEAFF
cdr3_nt: TGCAGTGCTAGAGAAGGACAGGGGGTCGCTGAAGCTTTCTTT

j_call: TRBJ2-7
v_call: TRBV18
d_call: TRBD2
clone_size: many
cdr3_aa: CASSPPGTSAYEQYF
cdr3_nt: TGTGCCAGCTCACCACCCGGGACTAGCGCATACGAGCAGTACTTC

j_call: TRBJ2-7
v_call: TRBV11-2
d_call: -
clone_size: many
cdr3_aa: CASRPGGPSGSYEQYF
cdr3_nt: TGTGCCAGCAGACCCGGGGGGCCCTCGGGCTCCTACGAGCAGTACTTC

j_call: TRBJ2-5
v_call: TRBV20-1
d_call: -
clone_size: few
cdr3_aa: CSAVGATVKETQYF
cdr3_nt: TGCAGTGCGGTTGGGGCGACGGTTAAAGAGACCCAGTACTTC

j_call: TRBJ1-2
v_call: TRBV29-1
d_call: -
clone_size: few
cdr3_aa: CSVIDTNNYGYTF
cdr3_nt: TGCAGCGTAATCGATACCAATAACTATGGCTACACCTTC

j_call: TRBJ2-7
v_call: TRBV30
d_call: -
clone_size: -
cdr3_aa: CAWSVKVRGLKTYEQYF
cdr3_nt: TGTGCCTGGAGTGTAAAGGTCAGGGGCTTGAAAACCTACGAGCAGTACTTC

j_call: TRBJ1-5
v_call: TRBV10-3
d_call: TRBD1
clone_size: -
cdr3_aa: CAISSDRDGSYSNQPQHF
cdr3_nt: TGTGCCATCAGTTCGGACAGGGATGGATCTTATAGCAATCAGCCCCAGCATTTT

j_call: TRBJ1-3
v_call: TRBV12-3/TRBV12-4
d_call: -
clone_size: once
cdr3_aa: CASRRTVLSGNTIYF
cdr3_nt: TGTGCCAGCAGGCGGACGGTCCTCTCTGGAAACACCATATATTTT

j_call: TRBJ1-6
v_call: TRBV30
d_call: -
clone_size: -
cdr3_aa: CAWRAMGRGSPLHF
cdr3_nt: TGTGCCTGGAGGGCCATGGGCCGGGGGTCACCCCTCCACTTT

j_call: TRBJ1-2
v_call: TRBV19
d_call: -
clone_size: many
cdr3_aa: CASSSSPAGYTF
cdr3_nt: TGTGCCAGTAGTAGCTCCCCGGCAGGCTACACCTTC

j_call: TRBJ2-5
v_call: TRBV29-1
d_call: TRBD2
clone_size: many
cdr3_aa: CSVAVAGETQYF
cdr3_nt: TGCAGCGTTGCCGTAGCGGGAGAGACCCAGTACTTC

j_call: TRBJ1-1
v_call: TRBV9
d_call: TRBD1
clone_size: many
cdr3_aa: CASSVGRGQRNTEAFF
cdr3_nt: TGTGCCAGCAGCGTAGGCAGGGGGCAAAGGAACACTGAAGCTTTCTTT

j_call: TRBJ1-2
v_call: TRBV20-1
d_call: TRBD1
clone_size: many
cdr3_aa: CSATSGTGHIAGYTF
cdr3_nt: TGCAGTGCCACGTCCGGGACAGGGCATATCGCTGGCTACACCTTC

j_call: TRBJ2-5
v_call: TRBV10-3
d_call: -
clone_size: many
cdr3_aa: CAISESNEQTQYF
cdr3_nt: TGTGCCATCAGTGAGTCGAACGAGCAGACCCAGTACTTC

j_call: TRBJ2-7
v_call: TRBV18
d_call: -
clone_size: few
cdr3_aa: CASSPPGGNYEQYF
cdr3_nt: TGTGCCAGCTCACCACCAGGGGGTAACTACGAGCAGTACTTC

j_call: TRBJ2-7
v_call: TRBV28
d_call: -
clone_size: -
cdr3_aa: CASSPIWPIQGWAYEQYF
cdr3_nt: TGTGCCAGCAGTCCTATATGGCCCATACAGGGTTGGGCCTACGAGCAGTACTTC

j_call: TRBJ1-6
v_call: TRBV12-3/TRBV12-4
d_call: TRBD1
clone_size: many
cdr3_aa: CASSLGQGANNSPLHF
cdr3_nt: TGTGCCAGCAGTTTGGGGCAGGGGGCAAATAATTCACCCCTCCACTTT

j_call: TRBJ2-7
v_call: TRBV5-1
d_call: TRBD2
clone_size: many
cdr3_aa: CASSLYRTSVSYEQYF
cdr3_nt: TGCGCCAGCAGCTTGTATAGGACTAGCGTTTCCTACGAGCAGTACTTC

j_call: TRBJ1-2
v_call: TRBV7-2
d_call: -
clone_size: many
cdr3_aa: CASSPLGGPGYTF
cdr3_nt: TGTGCCAGCAGCCCTCTGGGGGGGCCAGGCTACACCTTC

j_call: TRBJ1-6
v_call: TRBV30
d_call: -
clone_size: -
cdr3_aa: CAWSPDTRVIHF
cdr3_nt: TGTGCCTGGAGCCCGGACACGAGGGTCATCCACTTT